The source of this TCR beta chain is a study of shared clonotypes between healthy human individuals. Study details: Each donor's CD8 memory used one plate, CD8 naive two, each CD4 subset three. Findings and limits, study-wide: When naive CD4 clonotypes were compared across several donors, approximately 5% were shared. Non-shared clonotypes showed lower generation probabilities than clonotypes common to all four donors.

This clone was counted once. The antigen is not known. The CDR3 extends over 12 amino acids. V was pared by 5 bases and J by 4 bases, with 9 bases between. CDR1 and CDR2 (germline): SGHVS, FQNEAQ. Assay used: immunoSEQ multiplex PCR; TCRdb lists only in-frame clones, some missing. The sample lists over 850,000 clones, approximately 80% seen once, with around 0.47% in the top ten. The V and J genes are TRBV7-8 and TRBJ2-7, with D possibly being TRBD1 (6 bases). This receptor was identified in a man younger than 30 in good health. Some clones in this sample may be carry-over from other donors' samples. The sample comprised memory CD4+ T cells from PBMCs. The subset was: CD45RA-negative fraction. The CDR3: CASSDQGYEQYF. In DNA form, the CDR3 reads TGTGCCAGCAGCGACCAGGGGTACGAGCAGTACTTC.